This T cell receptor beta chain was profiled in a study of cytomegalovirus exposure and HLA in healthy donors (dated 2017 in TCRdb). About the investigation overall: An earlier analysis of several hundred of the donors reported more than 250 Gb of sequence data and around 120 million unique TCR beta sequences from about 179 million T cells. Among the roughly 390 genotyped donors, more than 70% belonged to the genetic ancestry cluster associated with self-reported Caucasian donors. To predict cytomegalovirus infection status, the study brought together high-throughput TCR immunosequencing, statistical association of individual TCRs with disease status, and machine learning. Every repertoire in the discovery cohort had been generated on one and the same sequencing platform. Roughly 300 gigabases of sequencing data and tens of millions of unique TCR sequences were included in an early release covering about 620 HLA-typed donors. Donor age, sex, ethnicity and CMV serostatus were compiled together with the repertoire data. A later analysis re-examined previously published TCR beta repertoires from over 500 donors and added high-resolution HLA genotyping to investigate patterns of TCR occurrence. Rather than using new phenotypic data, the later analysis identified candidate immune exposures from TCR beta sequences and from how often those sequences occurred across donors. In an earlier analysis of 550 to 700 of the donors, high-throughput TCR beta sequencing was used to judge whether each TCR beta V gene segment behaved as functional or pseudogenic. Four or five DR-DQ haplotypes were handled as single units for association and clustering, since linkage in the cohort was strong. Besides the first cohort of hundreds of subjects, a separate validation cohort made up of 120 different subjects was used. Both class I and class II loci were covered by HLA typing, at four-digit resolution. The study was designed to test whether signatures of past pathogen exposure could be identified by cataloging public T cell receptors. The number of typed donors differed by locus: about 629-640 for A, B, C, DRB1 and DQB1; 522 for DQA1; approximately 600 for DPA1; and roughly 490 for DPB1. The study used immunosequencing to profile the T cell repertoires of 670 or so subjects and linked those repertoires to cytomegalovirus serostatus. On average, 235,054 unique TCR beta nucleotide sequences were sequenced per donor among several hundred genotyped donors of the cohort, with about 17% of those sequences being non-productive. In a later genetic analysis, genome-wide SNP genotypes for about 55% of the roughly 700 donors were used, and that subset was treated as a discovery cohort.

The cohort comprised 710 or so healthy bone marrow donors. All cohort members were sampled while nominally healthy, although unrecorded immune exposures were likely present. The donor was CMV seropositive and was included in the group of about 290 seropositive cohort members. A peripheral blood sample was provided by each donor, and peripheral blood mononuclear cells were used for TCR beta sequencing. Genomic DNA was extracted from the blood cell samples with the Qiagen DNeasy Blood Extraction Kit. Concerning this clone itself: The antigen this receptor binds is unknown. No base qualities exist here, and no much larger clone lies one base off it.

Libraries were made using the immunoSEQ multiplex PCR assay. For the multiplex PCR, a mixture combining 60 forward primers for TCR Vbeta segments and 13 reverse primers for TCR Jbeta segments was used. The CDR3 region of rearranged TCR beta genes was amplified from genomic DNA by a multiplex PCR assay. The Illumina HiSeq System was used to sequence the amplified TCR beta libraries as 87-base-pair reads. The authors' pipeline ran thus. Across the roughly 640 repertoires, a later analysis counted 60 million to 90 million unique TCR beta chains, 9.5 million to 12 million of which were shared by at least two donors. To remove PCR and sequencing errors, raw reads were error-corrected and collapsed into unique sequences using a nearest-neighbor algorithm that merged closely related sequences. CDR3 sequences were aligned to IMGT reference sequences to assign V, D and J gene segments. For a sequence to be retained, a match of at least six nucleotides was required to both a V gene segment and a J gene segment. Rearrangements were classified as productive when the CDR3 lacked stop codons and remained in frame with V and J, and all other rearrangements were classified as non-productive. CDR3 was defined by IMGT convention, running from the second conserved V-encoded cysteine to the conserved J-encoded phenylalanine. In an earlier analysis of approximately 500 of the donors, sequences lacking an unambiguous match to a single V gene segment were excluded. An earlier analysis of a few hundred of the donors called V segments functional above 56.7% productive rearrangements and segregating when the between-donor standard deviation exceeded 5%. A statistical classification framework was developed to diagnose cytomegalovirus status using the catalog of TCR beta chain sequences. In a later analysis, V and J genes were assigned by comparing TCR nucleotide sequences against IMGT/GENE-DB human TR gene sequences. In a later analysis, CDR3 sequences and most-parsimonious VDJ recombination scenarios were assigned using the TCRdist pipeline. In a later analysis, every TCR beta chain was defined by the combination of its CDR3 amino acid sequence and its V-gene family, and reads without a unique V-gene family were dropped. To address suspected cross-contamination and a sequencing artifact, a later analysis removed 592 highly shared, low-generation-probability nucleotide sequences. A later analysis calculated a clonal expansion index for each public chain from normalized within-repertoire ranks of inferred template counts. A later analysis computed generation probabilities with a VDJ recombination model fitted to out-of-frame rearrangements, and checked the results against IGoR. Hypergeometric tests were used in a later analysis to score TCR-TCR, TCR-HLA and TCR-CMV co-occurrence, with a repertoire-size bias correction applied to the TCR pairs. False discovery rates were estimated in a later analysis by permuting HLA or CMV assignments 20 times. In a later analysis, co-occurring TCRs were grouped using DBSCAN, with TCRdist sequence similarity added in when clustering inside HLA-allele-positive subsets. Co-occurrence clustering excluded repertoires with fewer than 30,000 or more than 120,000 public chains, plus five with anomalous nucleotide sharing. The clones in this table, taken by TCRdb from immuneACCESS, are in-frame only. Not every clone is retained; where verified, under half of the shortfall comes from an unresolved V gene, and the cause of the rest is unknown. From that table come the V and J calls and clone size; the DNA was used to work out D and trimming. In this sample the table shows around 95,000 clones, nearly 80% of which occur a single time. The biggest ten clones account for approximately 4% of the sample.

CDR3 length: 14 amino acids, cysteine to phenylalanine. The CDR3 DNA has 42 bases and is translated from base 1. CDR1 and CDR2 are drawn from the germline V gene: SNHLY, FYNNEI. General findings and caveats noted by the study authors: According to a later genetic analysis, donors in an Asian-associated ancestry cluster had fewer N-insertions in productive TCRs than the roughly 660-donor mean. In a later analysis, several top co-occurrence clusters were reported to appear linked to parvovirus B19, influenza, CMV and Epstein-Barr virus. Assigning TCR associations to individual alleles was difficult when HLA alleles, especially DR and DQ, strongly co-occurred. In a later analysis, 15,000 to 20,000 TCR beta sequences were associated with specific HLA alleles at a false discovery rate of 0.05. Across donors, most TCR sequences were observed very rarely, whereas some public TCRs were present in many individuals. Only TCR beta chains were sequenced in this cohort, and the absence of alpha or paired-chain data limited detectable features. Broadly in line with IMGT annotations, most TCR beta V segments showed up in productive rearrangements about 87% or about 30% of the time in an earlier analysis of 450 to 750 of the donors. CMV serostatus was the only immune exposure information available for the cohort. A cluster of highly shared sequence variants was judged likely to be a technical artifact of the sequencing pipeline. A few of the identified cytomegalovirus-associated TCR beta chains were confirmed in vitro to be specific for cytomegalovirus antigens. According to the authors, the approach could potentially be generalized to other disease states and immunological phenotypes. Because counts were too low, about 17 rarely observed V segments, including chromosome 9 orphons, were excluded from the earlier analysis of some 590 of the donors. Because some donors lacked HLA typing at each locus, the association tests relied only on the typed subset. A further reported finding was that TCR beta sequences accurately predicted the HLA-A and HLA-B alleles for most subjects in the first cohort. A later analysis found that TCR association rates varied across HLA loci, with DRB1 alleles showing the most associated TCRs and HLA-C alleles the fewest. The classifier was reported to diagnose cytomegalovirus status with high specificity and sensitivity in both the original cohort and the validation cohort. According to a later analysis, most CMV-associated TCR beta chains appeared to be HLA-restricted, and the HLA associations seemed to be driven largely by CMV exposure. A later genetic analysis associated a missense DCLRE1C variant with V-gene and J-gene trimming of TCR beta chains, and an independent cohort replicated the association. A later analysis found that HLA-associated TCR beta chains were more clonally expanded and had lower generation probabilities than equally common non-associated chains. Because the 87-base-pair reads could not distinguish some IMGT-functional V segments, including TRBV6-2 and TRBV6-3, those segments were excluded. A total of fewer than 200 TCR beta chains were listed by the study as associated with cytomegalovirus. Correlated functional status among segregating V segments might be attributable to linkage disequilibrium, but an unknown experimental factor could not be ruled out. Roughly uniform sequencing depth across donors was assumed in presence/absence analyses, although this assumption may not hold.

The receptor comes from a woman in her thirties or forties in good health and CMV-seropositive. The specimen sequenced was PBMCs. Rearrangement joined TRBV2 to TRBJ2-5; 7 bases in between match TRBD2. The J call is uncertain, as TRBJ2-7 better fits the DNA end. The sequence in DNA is TGTGCCAGCAGTGAAGCGCCGGGAGGCAACGAGCAGTACTTC. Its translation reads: CASSEAPGGNEQYF.